This T cell receptor beta chain was captured in a study of T cell responses to AZD1222 COVID-19 vaccine. Overall study findings and caveats: Two AZD1222 administrations were followed by greater Spike-specific TCR breadth and depth. AZD1222 recipients seropositive at baseline numbered only five or six. Repertoire samples came only from after the peak T cell response.

Sequenced by immunoSEQ multiplex PCR; TCRdb stores in-frame clones only, minus some. This table holds approximately 160,000 clones, roughly 90% found once. Details on this clone: Its antigen remains unknown.

Sequences were derived from peripheral blood, sampled on day 0 of AZD1222 vaccination. This clonotype was obtained from an adult in good health.

The CDR3 nucleotides read TGTGCCAGCAGCTCCCAATTAAAGGGGGATGGCTACACCTTC. It yields the protein CASSSQLKGDGYTF. This chain joins TRBV11-2 and TRBJ1-2, with D possibly being TRBD1 (6 bases). Germline V gene sequence: CDR1 SGHAT, CDR2 FQNNGV. The length of the CDR3 is 14 residues. With 4 bases removed from V and 6 bases from J, the gap between germline ends came to 15 bases. The full variable domain, with the rest looked up from reference TRBV11-2 and TRBJ1-2, is EAGVAQSPRYKIIEKRQSVAFWCNPISGHATLYWYQQILGQGPKLLIQFQNNGVVDDSQLPKDRFSAERLKGVDSTLKIQPAKLEDSAVYLCASSSQLKGDGYTFGSGTRLTVV.